These 8 T cell receptor beta chains were sequenced from one sample in a study of human T cells and chemical hapten exposure. Time point defined: pre-sensitization, week 0. Noted treatment: therapeutic diphenylcyclopropenone sensitization with weekly scalp DPC. TCRdb redid the calling of the RACE reads with MiXCR, one entry per CDR3 protein. The table includes fewer than 300,000 distinct CDR3 sequences, around 7.3% detected once. Here the sequenced sample was whole blood, taken in connection with sensitization to the hapten diphenylcyclopropenone (DPC). Every receptor here comes from a man in his late teens or twenties with alopecia areata. Some clones in this sample may be carry-over from other donors' samples.

Only a few counts were recorded for this clonotype. V is TRBV5-5 and J is TRBJ2-3; 11 positions match TRBD2. The ends lost 0 bases at V and 1 base at J; junction bases unmatched: 4. Germline CDR1 and CDR2: SGHKS and YYEKEE (reference sequence). There are 17 residues in the CDR3. The CDR3 loop is CASSLGIAGGRTDTQYF. In DNA, the CDR3 is TGTGCCAGCAGCTTGGGAATAGCGGGGGGGCGCACAGATACGCAGTATTTT.

The genes are TRBV6-5 and TRBJ1-6; no clear D. V was shortened by 4 bases and J by 0 bases, with 16 bases between the two germline ends. The CDR3 has 18 residues. Germline-derived CDR1 and CDR2 are MNHEY and SVGAGI. The CDR3 loop is CASSSAAREGSYNSPLHF. CDR3 DNA: TGTGCCAGCAGTTCCGCCGCTAGGGAGGGCTCCTATAATTCACCCCTCCACTTT.

A single count supports this clonotype. The chain is built from TRBV12-5 and TRBJ2-2; TRBD1 matches at 7 bases. J gave up 5 bases and V 6 bases, and 3 bases lay outside the gene matches. Germline V CDR1 and CDR2: LGHNT, FRNRAP. The CDR3 runs to 13 residues. For the CDR3, the DNA is TGTGCTAGTGGAAGGGGGCGAACCGGGGAGCTGTTTTTT. Residues: CASGRGRTGELFF. The complete variable domain, with remaining parts taken from reference TRBV12-5 and TRBJ2-2, reads DARVTQTPRHKVTEMGQEVTMRCQPILGHNTVFWYRQTMMQGLELLAYFRNRAPLDDSGMPKDRFSAEMPDATLATLKIQPSEPRDSAVYFCASGRGRTGELFFGEGSRLTVL.

J is TRBJ2-1 and V is TRBV24-1; TRBD2 matches at 12 bases. The ends lost 6 bases at V and 6 bases at J; junction bases unmatched: 2. Germline-derived CDR1 and CDR2 are KGHDR and SFDVKD. This CDR3 has 14 amino acids. The CDR3 coding sequence is TGTGCCACCAGTAAGACTAGCGGGGGCAATGAGCAGTTCTTC. It is translated as CATSKTSGGNEQFF.

About this clonotype: In this CDR3 the conserved last residue, phenylalanine or tryptophan, is missing, so a read error is likely. The limits of the CDR3 on the DNA are not certain, so only TCRdb's listed CDR3 is given. The chain employs TRBV5-6 and TRBJ1-1; the listed D gene, TRBD1, was not tested against the DNA. Including both end residues, the CDR3 is 12 amino acids long. The V gene's germline CDR1 is SGHDT and CDR2 YYEEEE. The CDR3: CASSPGQGSVEI.

This clonotype has at least ten counts. The rearrangement uses TRBV5-1 and TRBJ1-1; maybe TRBD1 (6 bases). This CDR3 contains 15 residues. Trimming took off 0 bases at V and 1 base at J, with 10 bases between the two ends. Germline V gene data show CDR1 as SGHRS and CDR2 as YFSETQ. The CDR3 DNA is TGCGCCAGCAGCTTGGTTGGGGGCCGGAACACTGAAGCTTTCTTT. Amino acid sequence: CASSLVGGRNTEAFF.

The V call is TRBV21-1, the J call TRBJ2-7; TRBD1 was called by the table and not checked on the DNA. TRBV21-1 is a pseudogene. The CDR3 covers 16 residues. This chain's CDR3 is CASSKGWGEKSYEQYV. The DNA for the CDR3 is TGTGCCAGCAGCAAAGGGTGGGGGGAAAAGTCCTACGAGCAGTACGTC.

Only a few counts were recorded for this clonotype. V gene TRBV11-2 combines with J gene TRBJ2-1, with D tentatively TRBD1 (6 bases). This CDR3 has 16 amino acids. V was cut by 2 bases and J by 5 bases, with 16 bases left in between. CDR1 and CDR2 from the germline V gene are SGHAT and FQNNGV. CDR3 region: CASSLSGGAGNNEQFF. The CDR3 nucleotides are TGTGCCAGCAGCTTAAGTGGGGGCGCCGGGAACAATGAGCAGTTCTTC.